Listed below are T cell receptor beta chains from one sample, sequenced in a study of T cells after yellow fever vaccination. Each CDR3 protein is one row after TCRdb ran MiXCR on the 5' RACE reads. The sample includes about 63,000 distinct CDR3 sequences, 7.4% seen only once; the top ten take 36%. The material sequenced was CD8+ T cells sorted from PBMCs, taken 15 days after the yellow fever booster vaccination. The receptor set was obtained from a young man who received the YFV17D yellow fever vaccine. CDR3s include the opening cysteine and the closing phenylalanine or tryptophan. The D gene is left open where the match is weak. Clone size appears in some rows only: once, few, many, or a class for an expanded clone.

TRBJ2-1 NA NA TRBV7-9 TGTGCCAGCAGCTCCACTAGTAGGTCCTACAATGAGCAGTTCTTC CASSSTSRSYNEQFF
TRBJ2-6 TRBD1 many TRBV3-1 TGTGCCAGCAGCCAAGTGGTGACAGGGGTAACCGGGGCCAACGTCCTGACTTTC CASSQVVTGVTGANVLTF
TRBJ1-1 NA many TRBV6-5 TGTGCCAGCAGTTTTCCCGATCCATATGGAAACACTGAAGCTTTCTTT CASSFPDPYGNTEAFF
TRBJ2-7 NA many TRBV7-6 TGTGCCAGCAGCTTATCTGTTTCCTACGAGCAGTACTTC CASSLSVSYEQYF
TRBJ2-5 NA NA TRBV7-9 TGTGCCAGCAGCCAGGTCGTCAGGGCCCTCCACGAGACCCAGTACTTC CASSQVVRALHETQYF
TRBJ1-5 NA many TRBV7-9 TGTGCCAGCAGCTCGACTCAGGGTGATAATCAGCCCCAGCATTTT CASSSTQGDNQPQHF
TRBJ2-7 NA few TRBV28 TGTGCCAGCAGTCTAAACCCCTCTAGCATTACTTCCTACGAGCAGTACTTC CASSLNPSSITSYEQYF
TRBJ1-1 NA few TRBV10-3 TGTGCCATCAGGCCCTCGTACAGGGAAAACACTGAAGCTTTCTTT CAIRPSYRENTEAFF
TRBJ2-1 TRBD2 many TRBV7-2 TGTGCCAGCAGGCGGACTAGCAATCCCAATGAGCAGTTCTTC CASRRTSNPNEQFF
TRBJ2-3 TRBD2 many TRBV9 TGTGCCAGCAGCGCAAGCGGGGCCTACACAGATACGCAGTATTTT CASSASGAYTDTQYF
TRBJ2-1 TRBD1 many TRBV7-9 TGTGCCAGCAGCCTCGGACAGGCTGTTGAGCAGTTCTTC CASSLGQAVEQFF
TRBJ1-1 NA many TRBV9 TGTGCCAGCAGCGTAACGTCCGCGGGCGAAGCTTTCTTT CASSVTSAGEAFF
TRBJ2-1 NA few TRBV21-1 TGTGCCAGCAGCATAGGACCGAGCCTCGCCAATGAGCAGTTCTTC CASSIGPSLANEQFF
TRBJ2-7 NA many TRBV4-3 TGCGCCAGCAGCCAAGATTCCCCAGGCTCCTACGAGCAGTACTTC CASSQDSPGSYEQYF
TRBJ2-1 TRBD2 many TRBV15 TGTGCCACCAGCAGATCCCTAGCGGGACGCCTTGGTGAGCAGTTCTTC CATSRSLAGRLGEQFF
TRBJ2-1 TRBD1 many TRBV27 TGTGCCAGCAGTTTGGACAGGGTCAATGAGCAGTTCTTC CASSLDRVNEQFF
TRBJ2-3 NA NA TRBV7-2 TGTGCCAGCAGCCCCAGGATCACAGATACGCAGTATTTT CASSPRITDTQYF
TRBJ2-2 TRBD1 NA TRBV6-4 TGTGCCAGCAGTGACACGGACAGGGTGAACACCGGGGAGCTGTTTTTT CASSDTDRVNTGELFF
TRBJ2-1 NA many TRBV5-5 TGTGCCAGCAGCTTGGTTGTTGGACTTGAGCAGTTCTTC CASSLVVGLEQFF
TRBJ2-1 NA many TRBV25-1 TGTGCCAGCAGTGAACTCTTAGTCAATGAGCAGTTCTTC CASSELLVNEQFF
TRBJ2-1 TRBD2 many TRBV2 TGTGCCACCAGGACTAGCGGGTCCGGGTACAATGAGCAGTTCTTC CATRTSGSGYNEQFF
TRBJ2-1 NA many TRBV5-1 TGCGCCAGCAGCTTATTTAGGAATGAGCAGTTCTTC CASSLFRNEQFF
TRBJ2-1 TRBD2 many TRBV9 TGTGCCAGCAGCGTCGGGACTAGCGGTATGAAGAACAATGAGCAGTTCTTC CASSVGTSGMKNNEQFF
TRBJ2-1 TRBD2 few TRBV12-3/TRBV12-4 TGTGCCAGCAGTAGGACTAGCGATGAGCAGTTCTTC CASSRTSDEQFF
TRBJ1-2 NA many TRBV12-3/TRBV12-4 TGTGCCAGCAGTTTCGGGACACCGGGGAACTATGGCTACACCTTC CASSFGTPGNYGYTF
TRBJ2-7 NA many TRBV6-6 TGTGCCAGCAGTTTTACAGACGAGCAGTACTTC CASSFTDEQYF
TRBJ2-7 TRBD2 many TRBV4-2 TGTGCCAGCAGCCAAGAGGAGACTAGCGGAACCTACGAGCAGTACTTC CASSQEETSGTYEQYF
TRBJ2-2 NA NA TRBV3-1 TGTGCCAGCAGCCAAGAGATAGGAGTGAACACCGGGGAGCTGTTTTTT CASSQEIGVNTGELFF
TRBJ1-4 NA many TRBV14 TGTGCCAGCAGCGAGGCGGCAGCCGGTGGAAAACTGTTTTTT CASSEAAAGGKLFF
TRBJ2-7 NA many TRBV20-1 TGCAGTGCTAGTGATTCCAGAGGGATGGGCGAGCAGTACTTC CSASDSRGMGEQYF
TRBJ2-3 NA many TRBV19 TGTGCCAGTACCGACCTTCCTAGCACAGATACGCAGTATTTT CASTDLPSTDTQYF
TRBJ2-7 NA many TRBV5-1 TGCGCCAGCAGCTTGGCCGGTAGGGCCTACGAGCAGTACTTC CASSLAGRAYEQYF
TRBJ2-7 TRBD1 many TRBV20-1 TGCAGTGCTCGACAGGGACAGGGGGCATACGAGCAGTACTTC CSARQGQGAYEQYF
TRBJ2-1 TRBD2 many TRBV7-6 TGTGCCAGCAGCCCGTCTAGCGGGAGGATCAATGAGCAGTTCTTC CASSPSSGRINEQFF
TRBJ1-3 TRBD1 many TRBV9 TGTGCCAGCAGCGTAAGGACAGGGGATGGAAACACCATATATTTT CASSVRTGDGNTIYF
TRBJ1-5 NA NA TRBV25-1 TGTGCCAGCAGTGCGCCAGGGGTGGGGAGCAATCAGCCCCAGCATTTT CASSAPGVGSNQPQHF
TRBJ2-1 TRBD1 many TRBV20-1 TGCAGTGCTAGAGATCCGGGACAGGGCTTCAATGAGCAGTTCTTC CSARDPGQGFNEQFF
TRBJ1-6 NA many TRBV7-8 TGTGCCAGCAGCTTAGCGAATGTGGCCCTCCACTTT CASSLANVALHF
TRBJ2-1 NA many TRBV9 TGTGCCAGCAGCGTAGGGGGCGGGCCGAACAATGAGCAGTTCTTC CASSVGGGPNNEQFF
TRBJ2-7 TRBD2 many TRBV2 TGTGCCATAACTGCCGGGACTAGAATTAGGGAGCAGTACTTC CAITAGTRIREQYF
TRBJ2-1 TRBD2 many TRBV28 TGTGCCAGCAGTCCACTAGCGGGAGATAGGAATGAGCAGTTCTTC CASSPLAGDRNEQFF
TRBJ2-5 NA many TRBV25-1 TGTGCCAGCAACGGGAACCAAGAGACCCAGTACTTC CASNGNQETQYF
TRBJ2-7 NA many TRBV6-1 TGTGCCAGCAGCCCCTCCTCCTACGAGCAGTACTTC CASSPSSYEQYF
TRBJ2-7 TRBD1 many TRBV7-9 TGTGCCAGCAGCTTGGGACAGCACCCCTACGAGCAGTACTTC CASSLGQHPYEQYF
TRBJ2-3 TRBD2 many TRBV11-2 TGTGCCAGCAGCTTACTAGCGGGATCAGATACGCAGTATTTT CASSLLAGSDTQYF
TRBJ2-7 TRBD2 NA TRBV7-9 TGTGCCAGCAGCTTTGGCCTTAGCGGGAGGAGCCACGAGCAGTACTTC CASSFGLSGRSHEQYF
TRBJ2-1 NA many TRBV7-6 TGTGCCAGCAGCTTAGAATCAGATAACAATGAGCAGTTCTTC CASSLESDNNEQFF
TRBJ2-1 NA many TRBV7-8 TGTGCCAGCAGCCCCCGGGACCTCACCCACAATGAGCAGTTCTTC CASSPRDLTHNEQFF
TRBJ2-1 NA many TRBV7-7 TGTGCCAGCAGCCCGACATTGAGCTCCTACAATGAGCAGTTCTTC CASSPTLSSYNEQFF
TRBJ2-1 TRBD1 many TRBV4-3 TGCGCCAGCAGCCAAGGACCGGGACAGGGGGTGGATGAGCAGTTCTTC CASSQGPGQGVDEQFF
TRBJ1-1 NA many TRBV5-1 TGCGCCAGCAGCCCAGGTGGGTCAAACACTGAAGCTTTCTTT CASSPGGSNTEAFF
TRBJ2-1 TRBD2 many TRBV5-6 TGTGCCAGCAGCGGGGGACTAGCGGGGAAGTACAATGAGCAGTTCTTC CASSGGLAGKYNEQFF
TRBJ1-3 NA NA TRBV9 TGTGCCAGCAGCGTTGGCAGCCTCTCTGGAAACACCATATATTTT CASSVGSLSGNTIYF
TRBJ2-1 TRBD2 NA TRBV15 TGTGCCACCAGCAGAGCGGGCCGGGCGGGAGGGCCATTTAAAGAGCAGTTCTTC CATSRAGRAGGPFKEQFF
TRBJ2-1 NA many TRBV6-4 TGTGCCAGCAGTGATATTGTGGGATCCTACAATGAGCAGTTCTTC CASSDIVGSYNEQFF
TRBJ2-1 NA many TRBV4-2 TGTGCCAGCAGCCAAGGCGGTCTACAGTTCTTC CASSQGGLQFF
TRBJ2-3 NA NA TRBV28 TGTGCCGGCAGTCCCCTCGGGGGCGGGGATACAGATACGCAGTATTTT CAGSPLGGGDTDTQYF
TRBJ2-1 TRBD1 NA TRBV12-3/TRBV12-4 TGTGCCAGCAGTTTGGGACAGGGTGGGAATGAGCAGTTCTTC CASSLGQGGNEQFF
TRBJ2-7 TRBD2 many TRBV4-3 TGCGCCAGCAGCCAAGATGGGACTAGCGGGAGCTCCTACGAGCAGTACTTC CASSQDGTSGSSYEQYF
TRBJ2-1 TRBD2 many TRBV29-1 TGCAGCGTCGGGGGACTAGCGGGAAAATTAGTCAATGAGCAGTTCTTC CSVGGLAGKLVNEQFF